The 13 T cell receptor beta chains in this list originate from one sample, sequenced in a study of cytomegalovirus exposure and HLA in healthy donors. The repertoire was sequenced with immunoSEQ multiplex PCR; TCRdb's copy has only in-frame clones and lacks some. The data contain 260,000 or so clones, roughly 90% of them seen just once; the ten biggest clones take up approximately 0.94%. Source material: PBMCs. These receptors came from a woman between 18 and 30 years old in good health and CMV-seronegative.

The DNA of the CDR3 is TGTGCCAGCAGTTTATGGCGTGCGGGAGGGCCCTACGAGCAGTACTTC. Its protein product is CASSLWRAGGPYEQYF. This chain joins TRBV28 and TRBJ2-7; 9 bases are shared with TRBD2. The germline CDR1 and CDR2 sequences are MDHEN and SYDVKM. Losses at the gene ends were 0 bases for V and 2 bases for J; bases not matched to a gene: 5. This CDR3 is 16 amino acids long.

This clone was detected only a few times. J is TRBJ1-4 and V is TRBV2; 7 bases agree with TRBD1. The germline V gene encodes CDR1 SNHLY and CDR2 FYNNEI. V lost 11 bases and J lost 4; bases outside the gene matches: 7. The CDR3 is 13 residues long. CDR3 coding DNA: TGTGCCGGAAATCGGGACAGTAATGAAAAACTGTTTTTT. It encodes CAGNRDSNEKLFF. Filled out from reference TRBV2 and TRBJ1-4, the complete variable domain reads EPEVTQTPSHQVTQMGQEVILRCVPISNHLYFYWYRQILGQKVEFLVSFYNNEISEKSEIFDDQFSVERPDGSNFTLKIRSTKLEDSAMYFCAGNRDSNEKLFFGSGTQLSVL.

The V gene is TRBV7-2, the J gene TRBJ2-1; 14 bases are shared with TRBD2. Trimming removed 5 bases from V and 8 bases from J; junction bases left unmatched: 11. The CDR3 spans 17 residues. The germline CDR1 and CDR2 sequences are SGHTA and FQGNSA. The CDR3 DNA reads TGTGCCAGCAGCCTCCAATCCGGGACTAGCGGGAGCGATGAGCAGTTCTTC. This encodes CASSLQSGTSGSDEQFF.

This chain links TRBV5-6 with TRBJ2-7, with no clear D. V was pared by 4 bases and J by 4 bases, with 15 bases between. The CDR3 totals 14 residues. The germline V gene encodes CDR1 SGHDT and CDR2 YYEEEE. The CDR3 nucleotides are TGTGCCAGCAGCCCAGGAAGGCACGTTTACGAGCAGTACTTC. Protein: CASSPGRHVYEQYF. Based on the CDR3 plus reference TRBV5-6 and TRBJ2-7, the full variable domain is DAGVTQSPTHLIKTRGQQVTLRCSPKSGHDTVSWYQQALGQGPQFIFQYYEEEERQRGNFPDRFSGHQFPNYSSELNVNALLLGDSALYLCASSPGRHVYEQYFGPGTRLTVT.

V is TRBV7-2 and J is TRBJ2-3, with 10 bases fitting TRBD2. Germline V gene lookup returns CDR1 SGHTA and CDR2 FQGNSA. This CDR3 contains 15 residues. V gave up 4 bases and J gave up 2 bases; unmatched junction bases: 3. Here the CDR3 DNA reads TGTGCCAGCAGCTCGGGACTAGCGATCACAGATACGCAGTATTTT. It translates to CASSSGLAITDTQYF.

This rearrangement joins TRBV7-2 to TRBJ1-2; D is unresolved. Trimming removed 1 base at V and 3 bases at J, with 6 bases between. The CDR3 is 13 residues long. Germline V gene data show CDR1 as SGHTA and CDR2 as FQGNSA. As DNA, the CDR3 is TGTGCCAGCAGCTTAGGGCCAGACTATGGCTACACCTTC. Its protein product is CASSLGPDYGYTF.

This clone has a single count. The CDR3, as DNA: TGTGCCAGTAGTATAATGGAGGGTCCGAGCAATCAGCCCCAGCATTTT. Residues: CASSIMEGPSNQPQHF. The chain uses TRBV19 and TRBJ1-5; D is unclear. Trimming pared 2 bases from V and 1 base from J, leaving 12 bases between. There are 16 residues in the CDR3. CDR1 is LNHDA, CDR2 SQIVND, per germline (reference sequence). The full variable domain, in which reference TRBV19 and TRBJ1-5 provide the parts outside the CDR3, is DGGITQSPKYLFRKEGQNVTLSCEQNLNHDAMYWYRQDPGQGLRLIYYSQIVNDFQKGDIAEGYSVSREKKESFPLTVTSAQKNPTAFYLCASSIMEGPSNQPQHFGDGTRLSIL.

This chain uses TRBV2 with TRBJ2-3; 14 bases match TRBD2. Germline V gene sequence: CDR1 SNHLY, CDR2 FYNNEI. The J segment lost 1 base and the V segment lost 4 bases, leaving 4 bases of the junction unmatched. The CDR3 is 17 amino acids. CDR3 bases: TGTGCCAGCAGTGCGGGGACTAGCGGGAGAGGCACAGATACGCAGTATTTT. This encodes CASSAGTSGRGTDTQYF.

This clone was picked up a small number of times. This chain links TRBV30 with TRBJ1-1; no definite D call. V lost 5 bases, J lost 4 bases, and 5 bases lay in between. In germline, CDR1 is GTSNPN, CDR2 SVGIG (reference sequence). This CDR3 is built from 10 residues. CDR3 DNA: TGTGCCTGGGCGAGCACTGAAGCTTTCTTT. Its translation is CAWASTEAFF.

CDR3 nucleotide sequence: TGTGCCAGCAGCTTAAATTGGTTTAGGGGAATGAACACTGAAGCTTTCTTT. This codes for CASSLNWFRGMNTEAFF. The chain links TRBV7-3 to TRBJ1-1, with D perhaps matching TRBD1 (5 bases). This CDR3 region has 17 residues. Germline V gene lookup returns CDR1 SGHTA and CDR2 FQGTGA. The ends were cut back, 1 base at V and 0 bases at J, with 15 bases in the middle. Using reference TRBV7-3 and TRBJ1-1 for the parts outside the CDR3, the full variable domain is GAGVSQTPSNKVTEKGKYVELRCDPISGHTALYWYRQSLGQGPEFLIYFQGTGAADDSGLPNDRFFAVRPEGSVSTLKIQRTERGDSAVYLCASSLNWFRGMNTEAFFGQGTRLTVV.

The chain couples TRBV6-5 to TRBJ2-2; D possibly corresponds to TRBD2 (6 bases). V lost 6 bases, J lost 3 bases, and 11 bases lay in between. The CDR3 totals 14 residues. Germline values: CDR1 MNHEY, CDR2 SVGAGI. As DNA, the CDR3 is TGTGCCAGCAGGGCGGGACGGGACACCGGGGAGCTGTTTTTT. It specifies CASRAGRDTGELFF.

This clone was found a few times. The V and J genes are TRBV7-9 and TRBJ2-7, with 7 positions matching TRBD1. CDR1 and CDR2 from the germline V gene are SEHNR and FQNEAQ (reference sequence). The CDR3 is 15 amino acids. The trim removed 5 bases at V and 0 bases at J, leaving 7 bases unmatched. The chain's CDR3 is CASSPADRSSYEQYF. In nucleotides, the CDR3 is TGTGCCAGCAGCCCCGCGGACAGGAGCTCCTACGAGCAGTACTTC.

This clone was recorded at least ten times. The rearrangement links TRBV19 to TRBJ2-7; 7 bases are a match to TRBD2. The CDR3 runs to 14 residues. CDR1 and CDR2 (germline): LNHDA, SQIVND (reference sequence). Trimming took 8 bases from V and 2 from J; bases not matched to a gene: 9. The DNA of the CDR3 is TGTGCCAGTGGCCGGGGGACTAACACCTACGAGCAGTACTTC. Amino acids: CASGRGTNTYEQYF.